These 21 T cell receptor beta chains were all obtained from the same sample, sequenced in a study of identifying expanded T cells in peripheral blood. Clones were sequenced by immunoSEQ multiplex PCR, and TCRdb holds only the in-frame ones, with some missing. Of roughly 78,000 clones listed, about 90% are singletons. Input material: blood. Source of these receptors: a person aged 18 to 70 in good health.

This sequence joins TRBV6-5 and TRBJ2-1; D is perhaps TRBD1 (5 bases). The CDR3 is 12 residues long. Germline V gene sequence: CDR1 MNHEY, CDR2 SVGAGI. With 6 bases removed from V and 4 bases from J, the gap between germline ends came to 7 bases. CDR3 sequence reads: CASRTEYNEQFF. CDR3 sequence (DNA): TGTGCCAGCAGGACAGAATACAATGAGCAGTTCTTC.

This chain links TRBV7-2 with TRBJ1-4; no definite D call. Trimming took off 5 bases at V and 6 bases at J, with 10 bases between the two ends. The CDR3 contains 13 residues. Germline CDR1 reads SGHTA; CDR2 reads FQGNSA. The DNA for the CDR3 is TGTGCCAGCAGCCCCTCCTTCGATGAAAAACTGTTTTTT. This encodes CASSPSFDEKLFF. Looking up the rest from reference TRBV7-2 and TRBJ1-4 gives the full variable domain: GAGVSQSPSNKVTEKGKDVELRCDPISGHTALYWYRQSLGQGLEFLIYFQGNSAPDKSGLPSDRFSAERTGGSVSTLTIQRTQQEDSAVYLCASSPSFDEKLFFGSGTQLSVL.

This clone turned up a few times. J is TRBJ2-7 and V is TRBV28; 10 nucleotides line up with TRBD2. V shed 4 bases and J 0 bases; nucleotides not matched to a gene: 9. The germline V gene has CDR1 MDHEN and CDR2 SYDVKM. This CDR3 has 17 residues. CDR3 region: CASSSSGTSDRSYEQYF. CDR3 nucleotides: TGTGCCAGCAGTTCCTCCGGGACTAGCGATCGCTCCTACGAGCAGTACTTC.

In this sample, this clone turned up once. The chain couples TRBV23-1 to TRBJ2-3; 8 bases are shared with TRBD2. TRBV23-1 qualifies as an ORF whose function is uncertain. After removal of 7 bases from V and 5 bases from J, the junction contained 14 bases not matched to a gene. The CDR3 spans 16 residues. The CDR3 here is CASTVPSGSRGDTQYF. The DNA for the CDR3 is TGCGCCAGCACTGTCCCTAGCGGGTCCCGCGGAGATACGCAGTATTTT.

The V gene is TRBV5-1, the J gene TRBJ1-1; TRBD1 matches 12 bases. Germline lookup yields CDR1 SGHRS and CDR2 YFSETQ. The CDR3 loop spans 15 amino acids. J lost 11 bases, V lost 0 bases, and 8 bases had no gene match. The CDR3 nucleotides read TGCGCCAGCAGCTTGGAAGGGACAGGGGGCGACGTCGCTTTCTTT. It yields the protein CASSLEGTGGDVAFF.

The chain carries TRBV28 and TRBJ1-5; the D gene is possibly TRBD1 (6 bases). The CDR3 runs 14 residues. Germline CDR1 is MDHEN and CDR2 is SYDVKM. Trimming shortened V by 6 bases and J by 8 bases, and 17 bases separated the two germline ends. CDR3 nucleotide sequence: TGTGCCAGCAGGGGACACATTGATAGAGAGCCCCAGCATTTT. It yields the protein CASRGHIDREPQHF.

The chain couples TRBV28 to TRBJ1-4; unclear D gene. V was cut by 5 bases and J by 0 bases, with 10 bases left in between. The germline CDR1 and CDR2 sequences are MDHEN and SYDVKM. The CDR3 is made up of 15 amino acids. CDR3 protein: CASSRTLATNEKLFF. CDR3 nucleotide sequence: TGTGCCAGCAGTAGGACTCTTGCAACTAATGAAAAACTGTTTTTT.

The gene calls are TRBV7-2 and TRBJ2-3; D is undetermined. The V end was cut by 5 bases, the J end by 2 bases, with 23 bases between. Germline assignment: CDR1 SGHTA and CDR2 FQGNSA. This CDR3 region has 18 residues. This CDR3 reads CASSPAWGKTFSTDTQYF. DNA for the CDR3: TGTGCCAGCAGCCCGGCATGGGGTAAAACCTTCTCCACAGATACGCAGTATTTT.

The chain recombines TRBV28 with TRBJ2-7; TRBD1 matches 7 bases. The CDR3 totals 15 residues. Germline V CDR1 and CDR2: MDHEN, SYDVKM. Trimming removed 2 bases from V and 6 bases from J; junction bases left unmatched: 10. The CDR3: CASSLNPGGLREQYF. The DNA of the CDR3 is TGTGCCAGCAGTTTAAACCCAGGGGGTTTACGCGAGCAGTACTTC.

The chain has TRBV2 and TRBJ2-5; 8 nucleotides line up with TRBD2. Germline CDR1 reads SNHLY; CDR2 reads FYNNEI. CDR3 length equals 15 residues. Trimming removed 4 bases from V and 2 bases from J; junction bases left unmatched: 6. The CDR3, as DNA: TGTGCCAGCAGTGTGCCGGGGGGGCTACAAGAGACCCAGTACTTC. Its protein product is CASSVPGGLQETQYF.

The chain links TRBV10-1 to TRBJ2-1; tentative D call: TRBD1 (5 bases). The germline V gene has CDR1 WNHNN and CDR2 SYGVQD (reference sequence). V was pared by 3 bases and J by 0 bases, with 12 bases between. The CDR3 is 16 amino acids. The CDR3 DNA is TGCGCCAGCAGTGATAGTTGGACACTCTCCTACAATGAGCAGTTCTTC. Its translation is CASSDSWTLSYNEQFF.

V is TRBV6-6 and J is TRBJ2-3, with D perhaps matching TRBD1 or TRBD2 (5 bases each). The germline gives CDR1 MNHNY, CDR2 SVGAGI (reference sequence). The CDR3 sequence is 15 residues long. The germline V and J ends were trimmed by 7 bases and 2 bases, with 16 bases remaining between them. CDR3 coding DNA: TGTGCCAGCACCTTTGTGGGGACCTACACAGATACGCAGTATTTT. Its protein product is CASTFVGTYTDTQYF.

Written as DNA, the CDR3 is TGTGCCAGCCGAGCTAGCGGGAGTATCTACGAGCAGTACTTC. Its translation: CASRASGSIYEQYF. The chain recombines TRBV28 with TRBJ2-7; 10 positions match TRBD2. After removal of 8 bases from V and 3 bases from J, the junction contained 7 bases not matched to a gene. The CDR3 loop spans 14 amino acids. The germline V gene has CDR1 MDHEN and CDR2 SYDVKM.

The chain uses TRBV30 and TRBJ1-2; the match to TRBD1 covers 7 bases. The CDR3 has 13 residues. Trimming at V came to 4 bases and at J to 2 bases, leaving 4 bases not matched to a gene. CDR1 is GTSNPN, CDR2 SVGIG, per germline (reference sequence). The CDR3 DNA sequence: TGTGCCTGGACGACAGGGAACAACTATGGCTACACCTTC. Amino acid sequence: CAWTTGNNYGYTF.

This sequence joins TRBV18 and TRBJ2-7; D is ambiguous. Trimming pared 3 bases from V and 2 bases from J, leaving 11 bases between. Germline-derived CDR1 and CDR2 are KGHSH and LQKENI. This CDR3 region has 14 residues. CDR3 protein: CASSPPANPYEQYF. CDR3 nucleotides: TGTGCCAGCTCACCCCCCGCAAATCCCTACGAGCAGTACTTC.

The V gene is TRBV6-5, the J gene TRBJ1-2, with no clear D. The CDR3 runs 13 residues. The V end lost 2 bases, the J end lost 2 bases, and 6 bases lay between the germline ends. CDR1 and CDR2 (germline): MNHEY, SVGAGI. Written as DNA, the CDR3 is TGTGCCAGCAGTTACGACACCAACTATGGCTACACCTTC. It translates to CASSYDTNYGYTF.

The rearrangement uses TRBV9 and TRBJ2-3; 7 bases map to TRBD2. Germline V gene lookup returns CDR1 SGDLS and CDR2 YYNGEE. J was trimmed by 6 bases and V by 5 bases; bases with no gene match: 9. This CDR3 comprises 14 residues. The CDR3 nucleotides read TGTGCCAGCAGTGCGGGGCGGGAGACTGATACGCAGTATTTT. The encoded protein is CASSAGRETDTQYF.

In nucleotides, the CDR3 is TGCGCCAGCAGCTTCGTGACTAGCGCTAGCACAGATACGCAGTATTTT. This gives the protein CASSFVTSASTDTQYF. The chain is built from TRBV5-1 and TRBJ2-3; 8 bases line up with TRBD2. The CDR3 totals 16 residues. V gave up 2 bases and J gave up 0 bases; unmatched junction bases: 5. CDR1 is SGHRS and CDR2 is YFSETQ in the germline V gene.

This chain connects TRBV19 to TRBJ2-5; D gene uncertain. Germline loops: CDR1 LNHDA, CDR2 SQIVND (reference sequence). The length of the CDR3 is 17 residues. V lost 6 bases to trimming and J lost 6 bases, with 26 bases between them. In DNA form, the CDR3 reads TGTGCCAGTAGCCCGAACCGAACCCCAAATCCTCCCAAGACCCAGTACTTC. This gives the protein CASSPNRTPNPPKTQYF.

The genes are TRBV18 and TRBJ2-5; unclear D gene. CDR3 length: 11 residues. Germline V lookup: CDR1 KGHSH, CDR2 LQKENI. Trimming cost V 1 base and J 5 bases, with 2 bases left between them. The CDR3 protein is CASSPRETQYF. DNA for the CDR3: TGTGCCAGCTCACCACGGGAGACCCAGTACTTC. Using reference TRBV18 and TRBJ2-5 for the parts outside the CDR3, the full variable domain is NAGVMQNPRHLVRRRGQEARLRCSPMKGHSHVYWYRQLPEEGLKFMVYLQKENIIDESGMPKERFSAEFPKEGPSILRIQQVVRGDSAAYFCASSPRETQYFGPGTRLLVL.

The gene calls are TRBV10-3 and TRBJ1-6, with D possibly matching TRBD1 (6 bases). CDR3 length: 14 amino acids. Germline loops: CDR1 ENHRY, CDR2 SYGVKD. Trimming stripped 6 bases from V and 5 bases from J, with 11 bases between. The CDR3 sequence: CAIRGAGNNSPLHF. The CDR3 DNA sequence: TGTGCCATCAGGGGGGCGGGTAATAATTCACCCCTCCACTTT.